These T cell receptor beta chains were read from a single sample in a study of T cell responses to AZD1222 COVID-19 vaccine. Produced via immunoSEQ multiplex PCR; TCRdb's table is partial and in-frame only. The table lists 80,000 to 90,000 clones, 88% of them singletons. This specimen consisted of peripheral blood, obtained on day 0 of MenACWY control vaccination. The receptors derive from an adult in good health. The conserved cysteine and the conserved F or W are not part of the CDR3 here.

J,V,length,CDR3
TRBJ2-7,TRBV28,13,ASSPGGGEEYEQY
TRBJ2-7,TRBV7-9,12,ASSLEVISYEQY
TRBJ1-1,TRBV6-5,11,ASSRGPNTEAF
TRBJ2-5,TRBV5-5,13,ASSLGQGGQETQY
TRBJ2-1,TRBV21-1,15,ASSKEKGQEHYNEQF
TRBJ2-7,TRBV19,13,ASSGGLAGTYEQY
TRBJ1-1,TRBV14,12,ASSQGMGDTEAF
TRBJ1-1,TRBV19,12,ASSIVNGWTEAF
TRBJ2-3,TRBV10-3,13,AIRTTILGTDTQY
TRBJ1-2,TRBV4-2,14,ASSQSRVGQSGGYT
TRBJ2-1,TRBV12-3/TRBV12-4,9,ASSSGQGKF
TRBJ1-5,TRBV5-1,11,ASSFRGNQPQH
TRBJ2-1,TRBV2,11,ASSEAGGFEQF
TRBJ2-1,TRBV7-2,15,ASSSTTGLSAKNEQF
TRBJ2-3,TRBV28,14,ASSGVQGLGTDTQY
TRBJ1-2,TRBV5-4,11,ASSPDRGYGYT
TRBJ1-1,TRBV19,13,ASSIGGTGGTEAF
TRBJ1-5,TRBV6-5,13,ASSLTGGTGQPQH
TRBJ1-6,TRBV11-2,10,ASSLISWALH
TRBJ1-2,TRBV27,11,ASRDSANYGYT
TRBJ1-1,TRBV28,12,ASSLPGARREAF
TRBJ2-7,TRBV6-5,13,ATRPRGQGTDEQY
TRBJ1-2,TRBV3-1/TRBV3-2,13,ASSQSGNGGFGYT
TRBJ1-1,TRBV30,11,AWRSAMNTEAF
TRBJ1-2,TRBV4-1,14,ASSQDPRGSNYGYT
TRBJ2-5,TRBV27,12,ASAGLAGGKTQY
TRBJ2-7,TRBV5-1,13,ASSLVGSGSYEQY
TRBJ2-2,TRBV5-4,14,ASSLRGRAATGELF
TRBJ1-5,TRBV10-3,11,AIGQVVGQPQH
TRBJ2-1,TRBV2,13,ASSFIEGVSNEQF
TRBJ2-5,TRBV25-1,11,ASSRTGSETQY
TRBJ2-1,TRBV11-2,10,ASSLVSNEQF
TRBJ2-7,TRBV7-9,13,ASSFRTSGNHEQY
TRBJ2-5,TRBV4-1,9,ASRLGETQY
TRBJ1-1,TRBV28,12,ASLNRGLYTEAF
TRBJ2-7,TRBV3-1/TRBV3-2,12,ASSREGPSGEQY
TRBJ1-2,TRBV6-1,13,ASSEATTVNYGYT
TRBJ2-2,TRBV19,12,ASSIPLPTGELF
TRBJ1-3,TRBV10-3,14,AISESLYSAGNTIY
TRBJ2-5,TRBV6-2/TRBV6-3,15,ASSYLGLAGGRETQY